What follows are 11 T cell receptor beta chains derived from one specimen sequenced in a study of T cell responses to AZD1222 COVID-19 vaccine. Produced via immunoSEQ multiplex PCR; TCRdb's table is partial and in-frame only. The table lists 100,000 or so clones, about 90% of them singletons. The specimen was peripheral blood, collected on day 0 of AZD1222 vaccination. The receptors were gathered from an adult in good health.

The chain carries TRBV6-1 and TRBJ2-2; TRBD2 is a possible D gene (5 bases). CDR1 is MNHNS and CDR2 is SASEGT in the germline V gene. Trimming pared 2 bases from V and 7 bases from J, leaving 11 bases between. The CDR3 has 14 residues. The CDR3 is CASSEHLDYGELFF. CDR3 in DNA: TGTGCCAGCAGTGAACACCTAGACTACGGGGAGCTGTTTTTT.

The rearrangement joins TRBV5-8 to TRBJ1-4; a possible D gene is TRBD1 (6 bases). There are 15 residues in the CDR3. Germline V gene lookup returns CDR1 SGHTS and CDR2 YDEGEE. Trimming stripped 6 bases from V and 3 bases from J, with 15 bases between. The CDR3 spells CASTATGFSNEKLFF. The CDR3 DNA sequence: TGTGCCAGCACCGCAACAGGGTTCTCTAATGAAAAACTGTTTTTT.

The chain couples TRBV9 to TRBJ1-2; D perhaps matches TRBD1 (5 bases). The CDR3 extends over 14 amino acids. The V end was cut by 4 bases, the J end by 2 bases, with 12 bases between. Germline CDR1 and CDR2: SGDLS and YYNGEE. DNA for the CDR3: TGTGCCAGCAGCTCCCACAGGCCGAACTATGGCTACACCTTC. Translating gives CASSSHRPNYGYTF.

The chain carries TRBV11-3 and TRBJ2-1; the D gene is possibly TRBD2 (5 bases). CDR3 length: 15 residues. CDR1 and CDR2 (germline): SGHNT, YENEEA. The V end lost 0 bases, the J end lost 12 bases, and 18 bases lay between the germline ends. The CDR3 loop is CASSLEGSGSLTQFF. The CDR3 DNA sequence: TGTGCCAGCAGCTTAGAAGGAAGCGGAAGCCTGACGCAGTTCTTC.

The chain uses TRBV20-1 and TRBJ1-2; D remains unclear. The CDR3 has 10 amino acids. The V gene lost 4 bases and the J gene lost 7 bases, with 7 bases spanning the gap. CDR1 is DFQATT, CDR2 SNEGSKA, per germline (reference sequence). CDR3: CSAKGLGYTF. The CDR3 bases are TGCAGTGCTAAGGGTCTTGGCTACACCTTC.

Remarks on this clone: Its ends do not fully match the called genes, so a read error is possible. The chain employs TRBV5-1 and TRBJ2-3; D is undetermined. Germline lookup yields CDR1 SGHRS and CDR2 YFSETQ. This CDR3 is 14 amino acids long. In nucleotides, the CDR3 is TGTGCCAGCAGGTTCGGACCTAGCACAGATACGCAGTATTTT. Its translation: CASRFGPSTDTQYF.

The chain combines TRBV21-1 with TRBJ1-2; TRBD1, the table's D call, was not compared with the DNA. TRBV21-1 is reported as a pseudogene. There are 13 residues in the CDR3. CDR3: CASSNGTTGGYTF. The CDR3 DNA reads as TGTGCCAGCAGCAATGGGACAACGGGCGGCTACACCTTC.

Remarks on this clone: A junction end diverges from the germline sequence, so it may reflect a read error. The V call is TRBV5-1, the J call TRBJ2-5; TRBD1 or TRBD2 may be the D gene (5 bases each). This CDR3 has 14 amino acids. CDR1 is SGHRS and CDR2 is YFSETQ in the germline V gene. The DNA of the CDR3 is TGTGCCAGCAGCGACGGGGCTCCCCGGGAGACCCAGTACTTC. This gives the protein CASSDGAPRETQYF.

The CDR3 reads CASSLRLATDEQFF. As DNA, the CDR3 is TGTGCCAGCAGCCTACGACTAGCGACCGATGAGCAGTTCTTC. The gene calls are TRBV4-2 and TRBJ2-1; 8 positions match TRBD2. CDR1 is LGHNA and CDR2 is YNFKEQ in the germline V gene. The CDR3 spans 14 residues. The V gene end was trimmed by 4 bases and the J gene end by 8 bases; junction bases not matched to a gene: 7.

This rearrangement joins TRBV2 to TRBJ2-3; TRBD2 matches 7 bases. The germline gives CDR1 SNHLY, CDR2 FYNNEI. The length of the CDR3 is 14 residues. V lost 6 bases, J lost 4 bases, and 7 bases stayed unmatched. In DNA, the CDR3 is TGTGCCAGCAGGGCTAGCGGTGGCGCAGATACGCAGTATTTT. The encoded protein is CASRASGGADTQYF.

The J gene is TRBJ2-7, the V gene TRBV19; the D is unclear. Trimming removed 6 bases at V and 3 bases at J, with 12 bases between. Germline V gene data show CDR1 as LNHDA and CDR2 as SQIVND (reference sequence). This CDR3 region has 13 residues. The CDR3 reads CASSFGPGYEQYF. CDR3 DNA sequence: TGTGCCAGTAGCTTCGGCCCCGGCTACGAGCAGTACTTC.